This T cell receptor (beta chain) was recorded in a study of T-cell memory formation after mild COVID-19. Findings and caveats of the study: Clones that contracted from day 15 to 85 had balanced CD4/CD8; later expanders were CD4+ biased. For contracting clones, CD4+ ones sat mainly in CM and EM, CD8+ in EMRA. In pre-infection memory, a portion of responding clones appeared, which suggested that cross-reactive memory joined.

TCRdb re-derived calls from the 5' RACE reads in MiXCR, one entry per CDR3 protein. In the table there are around 310,000 distinct CDR3 sequences, 14% of which are singletons. This clonotype was seen more than once but under ten times. The antigen remains unidentified. The V end lost 0 bases, the J end lost 0 bases, and 11 bases lay between the germline ends. Germline lookup yields CDR1 SEHNR and CDR2 FQNEAQ (reference sequence). The CDR3 consists of 17 residues. Sample: PBMCs or a T cell subset sorted from them (not recorded which). The chain couples TRBV7-9 to TRBJ1-4; D gene unclear. The receptor was derived from a man aged 18 to 30 who had mild COVID-19 (a few samples of this study predate the infection). Cell type and time point are not known. This CDR3 reads CASSLAGYPTTNEKLFF. The DNA of the CDR3 is TGTGCCAGCAGCTTAGCAGGTTATCCTACAACTAATGAAAAACTGTTTTTT.